The rows below give T cell receptor beta chains drawn from one sample of a study of cytomegalovirus exposure and HLA in healthy donors. Generated by immunoSEQ multiplex PCR, the TCRdb table keeps only in-frame clones and is missing some. Of 75,000 to 100,000 clones in the sample, 81% are singletons; the top ten hold about 4.9%. Sequenced sample: PBMCs. The source of these receptors is a man aged 35 to 55 in good health and CMV-seropositive. Both conserved end residues are part of each CDR3. D genes are given only for firm matches. Clone size, where shown, is once, few, many, or a class for clones that have expanded.

TRBJ1-6 | TRBV5-1 | - | - | CASSSGVSYNSPLHF | TGCGCCAGCAGCTCAGGGGTCTCCTATAATTCACCCCTCCACTTT
TRBJ1-3 | TRBV13 | - | - | CASSLDYSGNTIYF | TGTGCCAGCAGCTTGGACTACTCTGGAAACACCATATATTTT
TRBJ1-1 | TRBV5-6 | - | - | CASSLGLGGSTEAFF | TGTGCCAGCAGCTTGGGTCTGGGGGGGAGCACTGAAGCTTTCTTT
TRBJ1-1 | TRBV13 | - | - | CASRRKKNREAFF | TGTGCCAGCAGGAGGAAGAAGAACAGGGAAGCTTTCTTT
TRBJ2-7 | TRBV18 | TRBD2 | - | CASSPTSDYEQYF | TGTGCCAGCTCACCGACTAGCGATTACGAGCAGTACTTC
TRBJ1-2 | TRBV5-1 | - | - | CATRKGSDYGYTF | TGCGCCACCCGGAAGGGGTCCGACTATGGCTACACCTTC
TRBJ1-6 | TRBV5-1 | - | - | CASSISPPAGVNSPLHF | TGCGCCAGCAGCATTTCCCCACCGGCAGGGGTTAATTCACCCCTCCACTTT
TRBJ2-3 | TRBV7-9 | TRBD1 | - | CASSPLTGGTDTQYF | TGTGCCAGCAGCCCGCTGACAGGGGGCACAGATACGCAGTATTTT
TRBJ2-7 | TRBV27 | - | once | CASSLAGGYEQYF | TGTGCCAGCAGTTTAGCAGGGGGGTACGAGCAGTACTTC
TRBJ1-5 | TRBV19 | - | - | CASSIGGSSNQPQHF | TGTGCCAGTAGTATAGGAGGGAGTAGCAATCAGCCCCAGCATTTT
TRBJ2-1 | TRBV5-5 | - | - | CASSFWGDNEQFF | TGTGCCAGCAGCTTCTGGGGGGACAATGAGCAGTTCTTC
TRBJ1-1 | TRBV4-1 | - | - | CASSQERAGGNTEAFF | TGCGCCAGCAGCCAAGAAAGAGCAGGTGGGAACACTGAAGCTTTCTTT
TRBJ2-3 | TRBV9 | - | - | CASSVAGGFTDTQYF | TGTGCCAGCAGCGTAGCGGGGGGCTTCACAGATACGCAGTATTTT
TRBJ2-7 | TRBV10-3 | TRBD1 | - | CAIRTGVSSYEQYF | TGTGCCATACGGACAGGGGTTTCCTCCTACGAGCAGTACTTC
TRBJ1-5 | TRBV19 | - | - | CATTWAGDQPQHF | TGTGCCACTACGTGGGCGGGCGATCAGCCCCAGCATTTT
TRBJ2-2 | TRBV6-5 | - | - | CASSYPRRPGELFF | TGTGCCAGCAGTTACCCAAGGCGGCCCGGGGAGCTGTTTTTT
TRBJ2-7 | TRBV25-1 | - | - | CASSEVNPSSYEQYF | TGTGCCAGCAGTGAGGTCAATCCGAGCTCCTACGAGCAGTACTTC
TRBJ2-7 | TRBV9 | - | - | CASSVLPYEQYF | TGTGCCAGCAGCGTTCTCCCCTACGAGCAGTACTTC
TRBJ1-1 | TRBV6-1 | - | few | CASSAQWNTEAFF | TGTGCCAGCAGTGCCCAATGGAACACTGAAGCTTTCTTT
TRBJ2-5 | TRBV4-1 | - | - | CASSQDVVRGRETQYF | TGCGCCAGCAGCCAAGATGTCGTCCGAGGGAGAGAGACCCAGTACTTC
TRBJ2-3 | TRBV12-5 | - | - | CASAPGVTRTTDTQYF | TGTGCTAGTGCCCCCGGGGTAACTAGGACCACAGATACGCAGTATTTT
TRBJ1-2 | TRBV28 | - | - | CASSGTGNYGYTF | TGTGCCAGCAGTGGTACCGGTAACTATGGCTACACCTTC
TRBJ1-4 | TRBV9 | - | few | CASSVAGLNEKLFF | TGTGCCAGCAGCGTAGCTGGACTTAATGAAAAACTGTTTTTT
TRBJ1-5 | TRBV5-6 | - | few | CASSLLDSNQPQHF | TGTGCCAGCAGCTTGTTAGATAGCAATCAGCCCCAGCATTTT
TRBJ1-3 | TRBV11-2 | TRBD1 | - | CASSLFDATGDTPGNTIYF | TGTGCCAGCAGCTTATTTGACGCGACAGGGGATACTCCTGGAAACACCATATATTTT
TRBJ2-2 | TRBV18 | - | - | CASSPPDLGADTGELFF | TGTGCCAGCTCACCACCGGATCTGGGAGCGGACACCGGGGAGCTGTTTTTT
TRBJ2-1 | TRBV27 | - | - | CASRGSGLETMGSHNEQFF | TGTGCCAGCAGGGGGTCGGGACTCGAGACCATGGGCTCCCACAATGAGCAGTTCTTC
TRBJ1-1 | TRBV10-3 | - | - | CAISRSGVSGRNTEAFF | TGTGCCATCAGCCGGTCGGGGGTTAGTGGACGGAACACTGAAGCTTTCTTT
TRBJ2-1 | TRBV4-1 | - | few | CASSQVSGSVNEQFF | TGCGCCAGCAGCCAAGTCTCGGGAAGCGTCAATGAGCAGTTCTTC
TRBJ2-5 | TRBV29-1 | - | - | CSVSGTGGETQYF | TGCAGCGTCTCCGGAACAGGAGGGGAGACCCAGTACTTC
TRBJ1-6 | TRBV6-5 | TRBD1 | - | CASSRGDSPLHF | TGTGCCAGCTCCAGGGGGGATTCACCCCTCCACTTT
TRBJ2-2 | TRBV6-6 | - | - | CASQNYNSNTGELFF | TGTGCCAGCCAGAACTACAATTCGAACACCGGGGAGCTGTTTTTT
TRBJ2-1 | TRBV9 | TRBD1 | - | CASSRPSGTGGNQFSRDEQFF | TGTGCCAGCAGCCGTCCTTCCGGGACAGGGGGTAACCAATTCTCGAGGGATGAGCAGTTCTTC
TRBJ2-1 | TRBV18 | TRBD1 | - | CASSHGTGRDYNEQFF | TGTGCCAGCTCACACGGGACAGGGCGGGACTACAATGAGCAGTTCTTC
TRBJ2-7 | TRBV5-1 | - | - | CASSLVPRATYEQYF | TGCGCCAGCAGCTTGGTACCCAGGGCGACCTACGAGCAGTACTTC